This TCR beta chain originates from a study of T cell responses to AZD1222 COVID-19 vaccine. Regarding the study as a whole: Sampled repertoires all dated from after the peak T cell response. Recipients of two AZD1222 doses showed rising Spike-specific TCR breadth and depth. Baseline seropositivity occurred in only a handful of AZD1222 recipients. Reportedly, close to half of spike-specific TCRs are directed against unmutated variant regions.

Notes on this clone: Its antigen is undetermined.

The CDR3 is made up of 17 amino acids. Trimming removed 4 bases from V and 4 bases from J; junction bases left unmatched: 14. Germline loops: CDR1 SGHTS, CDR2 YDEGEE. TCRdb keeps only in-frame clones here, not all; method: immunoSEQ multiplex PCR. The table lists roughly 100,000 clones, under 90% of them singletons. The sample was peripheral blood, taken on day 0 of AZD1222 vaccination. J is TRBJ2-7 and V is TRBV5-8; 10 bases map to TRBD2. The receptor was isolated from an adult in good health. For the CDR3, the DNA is TGTGCCAGCAGCCCACTGGGGGCAGCGGGAGGGCATTACGAGCAGTACTTC. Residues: CASSPLGAAGGHYEQYF.